The 4 T cell receptor beta chains below all came from one sample that was sequenced in a study of T cell repertoires in cytomegalovirus infection. TCRdb analysed the reads with MiXCR anew, one entry per CDR3 protein. The sample contains about 180,000 distinct CDR3 sequences, 13% to 15% of which appear only once. Sequences were obtained from PBMCs. The receptor source for this set is a human donor in good health (CMV status not recorded). Some clones in this sample may be carry-over from other donors' samples.

This chain joins TRBV27 and TRBJ1-1; D is unresolved. V lost 2 bases and J lost 1, with 8 bases in between. The germline V gene encodes CDR1 MNHEY and CDR2 SMNVEV (reference sequence). This CDR3 is 14 amino acids long. The CDR3 reads CASSLAVKNTEAFF. CDR3 bases: TGTGCCAGCAGTTTAGCCGTCAAGAACACTGAAGCTTTCTTT.

This clonotype was recorded at least ten times. This chain links TRBV7-3 with TRBJ2-5; no clear D gene. There are 15 residues in the CDR3. The V end lost 5 bases, the J end lost 3 bases, and 16 bases lay between the germline ends. Germline CDR1 and CDR2: SGHTA and FQGTGA. CDR3 nucleotides: TGTGCCAGCAGCCCCCACCCAGGAAAAGAAGAGACCCAGTACTTC. As protein: CASSPHPGKEETQYF.

This clonotype occurred many times. V gene TRBV7-2 combines with J gene TRBJ2-3; D perhaps matches TRBD2 (6 bases). V was cut by 5 bases and J by 0 bases, with 15 bases left in between. Germline V gene lookup returns CDR1 SGHTA and CDR2 FQGNSA. The CDR3 has 16 amino acids. The CDR3: CASSKVSGASTDTQYF. The DNA of the CDR3 is TGTGCCAGCAGCAAAGTTAGCGGAGCCAGCACAGATACGCAGTATTTT.

This clonotype showed up many times. The gene calls are TRBV28 and TRBJ2-1; D remains ambiguous. Germline V lookup: CDR1 MDHEN, CDR2 SYDVKM. The CDR3 has 12 amino acids. CDR3 residues: CRAGSSYNEQFF. CDR3 in DNA: TGTCGGGCAGGAAGCTCCTACAATGAGCAGTTCTTC.